This T cell receptor (beta chain) was recorded in a study of blood T cells in healthy people across ages. Study observations and caveats: A conclusive naive versus antigen-experienced comparison was prevented by the unsorted PBMCs.

There are a few counts of this clonotype. Its matching antigen is unknown. The CDR3 has 13 amino acids. Germline-derived CDR1 and CDR2 are SGDLS and YYNGEE. With V trimmed by 5 bases and J by 6 bases, 3 bases remained unmatched. Using a J-beta primer mix together with a sample-barcoded 5' primer, a second PCR was run for roughly 6 to 12 cycles. TCRdb fed the 5' RACE reads into MiXCR, producing one record per CDR3 protein. In the table there are about 970,000 distinct CDR3 sequences, approximately 50% of which are singletons. The receptor was derived from a woman between 55 and 75 years old in good health. The specimen was blood. This chain links TRBV9 with TRBJ1-2; TRBD1 aligns across 11 bases. CDR3 amino acids: CASSWGQGDGYTF. The CDR3 DNA reads TGTGCCAGCAGTTGGGGACAGGGGGATGGCTACACCTTC.